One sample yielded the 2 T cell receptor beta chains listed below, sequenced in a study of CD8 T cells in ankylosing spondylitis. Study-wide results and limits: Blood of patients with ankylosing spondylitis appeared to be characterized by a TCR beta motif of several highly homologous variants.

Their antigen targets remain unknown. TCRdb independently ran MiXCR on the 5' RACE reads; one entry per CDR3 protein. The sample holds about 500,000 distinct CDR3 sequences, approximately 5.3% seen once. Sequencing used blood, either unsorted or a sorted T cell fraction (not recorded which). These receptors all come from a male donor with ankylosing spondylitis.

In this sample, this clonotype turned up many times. The CDR3 reads CASSQGINRIGEKLFF. CDR3 DNA: TGCGCCAGCAGCCAGGGTATTAACAGGATTGGTGAAAAACTGTTTTTT. V gene TRBV4-3 combines with J gene TRBJ1-4; tentatively, D is TRBD1 (5 bases). The CDR3 spans 16 residues. V lost 3 bases, J lost 7 bases, and 18 bases lay in between. Germline assignment: CDR1 LGHNA and CDR2 YSLEER.

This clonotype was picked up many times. The CDR3 DNA follows: TGTGCCAGCAGCACAGGGGAGGGCCAAGAGACCCAGTACTTC. Its protein is CASSTGEGQETQYF. The gene calls are TRBV13 and TRBJ2-5; D could derive from TRBD1 or TRBD2 (7 bases each). CDR1 is PRHDT and CDR2 is FYEKMQ in the germline V gene (reference sequence). With 5 bases removed from V and 1 base from J, the gap between germline ends came to 11 bases. The CDR3 has 14 residues. The full variable domain, in which reference TRBV13 and TRBJ2-5 provide the parts outside the CDR3, is AAGVIQSPRHLIKEKRETATLKCYPIPRHDTVYWYQQGPGQDPQFLISFYEKMQSDKGSIPDRFSAQQFSDYHSELNMSSLELGDSALYFCASSTGEGQETQYFGPGTRLLVL.